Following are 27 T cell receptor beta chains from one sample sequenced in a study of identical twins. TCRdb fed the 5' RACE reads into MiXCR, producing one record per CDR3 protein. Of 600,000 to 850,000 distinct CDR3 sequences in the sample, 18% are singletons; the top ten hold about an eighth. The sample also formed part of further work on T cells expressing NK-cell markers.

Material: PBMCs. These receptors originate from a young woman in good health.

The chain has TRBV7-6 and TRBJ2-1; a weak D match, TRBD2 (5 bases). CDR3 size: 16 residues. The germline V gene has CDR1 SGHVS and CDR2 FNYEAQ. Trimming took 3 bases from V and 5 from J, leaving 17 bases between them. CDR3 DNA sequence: TGTGCCAGCAGCTTGGAAATAGCGTTTTGGGACAATGAGCAGTTCTTC. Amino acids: CASSLEIAFWDNEQFF.

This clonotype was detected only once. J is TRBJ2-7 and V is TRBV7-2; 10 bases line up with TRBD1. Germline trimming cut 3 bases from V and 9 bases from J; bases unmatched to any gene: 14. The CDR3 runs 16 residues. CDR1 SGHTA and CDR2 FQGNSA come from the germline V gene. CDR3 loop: CASSFRDRGHMGWQYF. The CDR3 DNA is TGTGCCAGCAGCTTTCGCGACAGGGGGCATATGGGTTGGCAGTACTTC.

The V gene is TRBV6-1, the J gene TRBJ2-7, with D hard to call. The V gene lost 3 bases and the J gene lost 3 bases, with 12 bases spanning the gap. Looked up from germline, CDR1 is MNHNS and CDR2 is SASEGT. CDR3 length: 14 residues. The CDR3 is CASSDYASIYEQYF. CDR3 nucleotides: TGTGCCAGCAGTGACTACGCCTCCATCTACGAGCAGTACTTC.

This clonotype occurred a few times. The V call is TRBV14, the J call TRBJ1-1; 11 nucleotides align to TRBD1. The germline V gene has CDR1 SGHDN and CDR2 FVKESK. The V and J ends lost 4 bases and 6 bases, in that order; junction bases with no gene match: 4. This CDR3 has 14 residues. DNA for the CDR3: TGTGCCAGCAGCCGGGACAGGGGGTCGGCTGAAGCTTTCTTT. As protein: CASSRDRGSAEAFF.

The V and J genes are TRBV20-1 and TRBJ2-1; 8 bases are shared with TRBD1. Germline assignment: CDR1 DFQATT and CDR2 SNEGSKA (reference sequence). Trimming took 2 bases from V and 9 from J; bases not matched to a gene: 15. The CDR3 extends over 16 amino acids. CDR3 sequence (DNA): TGCAGTGCTAGACGAAGAGAGACAGGGGCGCGGAGTGAGCAGTTCTTC. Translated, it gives CSARRRETGARSEQFF.

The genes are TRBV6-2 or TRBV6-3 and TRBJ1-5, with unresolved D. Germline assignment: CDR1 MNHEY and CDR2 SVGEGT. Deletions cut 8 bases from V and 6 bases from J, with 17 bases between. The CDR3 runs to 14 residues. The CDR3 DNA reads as TGTGCCAGCGCTTCAACCGGGGTGATTCAGCCCCAGCATTTT. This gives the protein CASASTGVIQPQHF.

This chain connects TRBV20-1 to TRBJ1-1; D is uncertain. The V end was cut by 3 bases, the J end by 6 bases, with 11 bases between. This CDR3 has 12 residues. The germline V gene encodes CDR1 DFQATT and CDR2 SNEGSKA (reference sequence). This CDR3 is CSASRGLSEAFF. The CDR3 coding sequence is TGCAGTGCTAGTCGAGGGCTGTCTGAAGCTTTCTTT.

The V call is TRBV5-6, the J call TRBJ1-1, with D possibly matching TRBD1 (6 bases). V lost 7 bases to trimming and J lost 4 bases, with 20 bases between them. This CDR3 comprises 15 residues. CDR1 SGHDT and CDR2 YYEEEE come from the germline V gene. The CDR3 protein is CASHLTFTGSTEAFF. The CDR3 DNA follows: TGTGCCAGCCATCTAACCTTCACAGGGAGCACTGAAGCTTTCTTT.

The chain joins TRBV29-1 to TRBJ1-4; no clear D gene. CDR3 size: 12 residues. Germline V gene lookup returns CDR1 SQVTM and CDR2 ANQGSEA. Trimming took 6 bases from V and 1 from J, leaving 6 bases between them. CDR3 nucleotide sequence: TGCAGCGTCGGGAGAACTAATGAAAAACTGTTTTTT. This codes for CSVGRTNEKLFF.

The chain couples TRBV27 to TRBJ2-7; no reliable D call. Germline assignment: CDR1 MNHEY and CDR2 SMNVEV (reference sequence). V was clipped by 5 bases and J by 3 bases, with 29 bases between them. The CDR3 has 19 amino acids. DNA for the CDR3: TGTGCCAGCAGTCCCCAGAGTCGCCCTTCTACCGGCCGAATCTACGAGCAGTACTTC. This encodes CASSPQSRPSTGRIYEQYF.

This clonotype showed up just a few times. The CDR3 DNA sequence: TGCAGTGCTAGGTCGGGACAGGGTGCGGTCTACGAGCAGTACTTC. Amino acid sequence: CSARSGQGAVYEQYF. This chain joins TRBV20-1 and TRBJ2-7, with 9 bases aligning to TRBD1. CDR1 DFQATT and CDR2 SNEGSKA come from the germline V gene (reference sequence). CDR3 length: 15 amino acids. Unmatched junction bases numbered 9, after V lost 3 bases and J lost 3 bases.

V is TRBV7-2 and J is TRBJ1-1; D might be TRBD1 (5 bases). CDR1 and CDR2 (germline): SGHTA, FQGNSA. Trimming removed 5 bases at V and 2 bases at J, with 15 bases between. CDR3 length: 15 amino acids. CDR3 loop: CASSRTPGHNTEAFF. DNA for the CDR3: TGTGCCAGCAGCCGCACGCCGGGGCACAACACTGAAGCTTTCTTT.

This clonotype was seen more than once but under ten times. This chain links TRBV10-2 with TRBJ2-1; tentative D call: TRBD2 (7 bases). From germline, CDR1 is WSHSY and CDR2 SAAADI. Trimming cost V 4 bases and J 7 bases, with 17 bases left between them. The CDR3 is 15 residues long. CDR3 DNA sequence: TGCGCCAGCAGTGGGGGAGCGGGAAGGGGGAATGAGCAGTTCTTC. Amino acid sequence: CASSGGAGRGNEQFF.

The CDR3 loop is CSANGLAPSYEQYF. DNA for the CDR3: TGCAGTGCGAACGGACTAGCGCCGTCCTACGAGCAGTACTTC. The gene calls are TRBV20-1 and TRBJ2-7; 9 bases map to TRBD2. The V segment lost 6 bases and the J segment 1 base; nucleotides outside the gene matches: 7. The CDR3 length is 14 residues. Per the germline V gene, CDR1 is DFQATT and CDR2 is SNEGSKA (reference sequence).

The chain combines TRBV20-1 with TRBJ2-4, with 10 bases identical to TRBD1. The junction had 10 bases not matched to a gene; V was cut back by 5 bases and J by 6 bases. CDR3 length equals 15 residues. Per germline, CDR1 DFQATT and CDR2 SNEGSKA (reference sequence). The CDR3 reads CSAASPGQGPNIQYF. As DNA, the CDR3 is TGCAGTGCTGCATCACCGGGACAGGGGCCAAACATTCAGTACTTC.

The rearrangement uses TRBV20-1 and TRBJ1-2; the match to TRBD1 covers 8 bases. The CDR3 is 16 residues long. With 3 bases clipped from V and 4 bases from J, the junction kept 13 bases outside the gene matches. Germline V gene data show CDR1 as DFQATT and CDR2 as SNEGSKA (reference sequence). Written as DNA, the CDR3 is TGCAGTGCTAGTTCTGGACAGGGTAGAGACTCCTATGGCTACACCTTC. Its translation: CSASSGQGRDSYGYTF.

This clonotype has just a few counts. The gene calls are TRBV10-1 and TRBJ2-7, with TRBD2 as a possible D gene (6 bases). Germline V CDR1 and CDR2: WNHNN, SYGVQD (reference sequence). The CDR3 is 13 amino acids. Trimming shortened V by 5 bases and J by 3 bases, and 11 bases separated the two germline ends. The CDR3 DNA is TGCGCCAGCAGTCAAGCGGGCAACTACGAGCAGTACTTC. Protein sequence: CASSQAGNYEQYF.

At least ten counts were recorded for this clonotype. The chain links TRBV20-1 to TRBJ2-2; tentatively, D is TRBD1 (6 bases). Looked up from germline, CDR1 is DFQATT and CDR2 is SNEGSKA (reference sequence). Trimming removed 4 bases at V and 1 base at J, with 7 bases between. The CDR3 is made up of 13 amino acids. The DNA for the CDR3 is TGCAGTGCTACGACAGGGAACACCGGGGAGCTGTTTTTT. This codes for CSATTGNTGELFF.

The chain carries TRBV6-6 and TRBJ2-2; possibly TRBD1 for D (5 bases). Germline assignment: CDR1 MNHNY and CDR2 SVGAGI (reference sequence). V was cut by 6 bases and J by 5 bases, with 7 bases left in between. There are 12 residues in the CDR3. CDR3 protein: CASRAGTGELFF. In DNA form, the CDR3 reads TGTGCCAGCAGGGCAGGGACCGGGGAGCTGTTTTTT.

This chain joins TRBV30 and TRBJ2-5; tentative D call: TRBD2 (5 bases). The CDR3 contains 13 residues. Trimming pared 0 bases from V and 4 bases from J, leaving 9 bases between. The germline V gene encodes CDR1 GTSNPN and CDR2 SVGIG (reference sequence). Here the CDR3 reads CAWSVVARETQYF. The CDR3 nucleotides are TGTGCCTGGAGTGTAGTAGCGCGAGAGACCCAGTACTTC. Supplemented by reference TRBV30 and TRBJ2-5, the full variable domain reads SQTIHQWPATLVQPVGSPLSLECTVEGTSNPNLYWYRQAAGRGLQLLFYSVGIGQISSEVPQNLSASRPQDRQFILSSKKLLLSDSGFYLCAWSVVARETQYFGPGTRLLVL.

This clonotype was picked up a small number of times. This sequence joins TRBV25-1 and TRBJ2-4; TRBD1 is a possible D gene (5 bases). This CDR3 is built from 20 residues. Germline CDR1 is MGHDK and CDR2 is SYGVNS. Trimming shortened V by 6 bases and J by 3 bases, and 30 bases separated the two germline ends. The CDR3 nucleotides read TGTGCCAGCAGAGACAACGCCCCACTCGAGACAGTTCTTTTCAAAAACATTCAGTACTTC. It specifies CASRDNAPLETVLFKNIQYF.

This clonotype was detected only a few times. The chain's CDR3 is CASQVLDTQYF. The DNA for the CDR3 is TGTGCCTCCCAAGTACTGGATACGCAGTATTTT. J is TRBJ2-3 and V is TRBV19; no clear D. CDR1 is LNHDA, CDR2 SQIVND, per germline (reference sequence). V shed 11 bases and J shed 6 bases, with 12 bases lying between them. CDR3 length: 11 amino acids.

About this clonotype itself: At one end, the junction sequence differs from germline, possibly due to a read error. CDR3 sequence: CASSRRLLWELFF. CDR3 sequence (DNA): TGTGCCAGCAGCCGCCGTCTCCTCTGGGAGCTGTTTTTT. The chain uses TRBV4-1 and TRBJ2-2; D gene ambiguous. There are 13 residues in the CDR3. Germline lookup yields CDR1 MGHRA and CDR2 YSYEKL.

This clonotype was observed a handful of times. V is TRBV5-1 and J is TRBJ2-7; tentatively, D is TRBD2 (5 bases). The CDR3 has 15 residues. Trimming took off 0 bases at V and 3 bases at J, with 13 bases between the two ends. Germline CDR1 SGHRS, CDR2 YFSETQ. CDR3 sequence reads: CASSLGGVRDYEQYF. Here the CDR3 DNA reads TGCGCCAGCAGCTTGGGGGGTGTCCGGGACTACGAGCAGTACTTC.

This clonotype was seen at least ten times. The CDR3 DNA follows: TGCAGTGCTGGCCCACCGGGGCAGCGAAACTACGAGCAGTACTTC. This sequence encodes CSAGPPGQRNYEQYF. The rearrangement uses TRBV20-1 and TRBJ2-7, with D possibly called TRBD1 or TRBD2 (5 bases each). V was pared by 5 bases and J by 3 bases, with 20 bases between. The germline gives CDR1 DFQATT, CDR2 SNEGSKA (reference sequence). CDR3 length: 15 residues.

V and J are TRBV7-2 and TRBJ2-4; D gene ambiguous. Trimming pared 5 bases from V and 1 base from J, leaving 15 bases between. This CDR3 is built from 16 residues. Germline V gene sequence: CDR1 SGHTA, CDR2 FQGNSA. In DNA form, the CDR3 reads TGTGCCAGCAGCACTCTCGCAATTAGGGCCAAAAACATTCAGTACTTC. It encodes CASSTLAIRAKNIQYF.

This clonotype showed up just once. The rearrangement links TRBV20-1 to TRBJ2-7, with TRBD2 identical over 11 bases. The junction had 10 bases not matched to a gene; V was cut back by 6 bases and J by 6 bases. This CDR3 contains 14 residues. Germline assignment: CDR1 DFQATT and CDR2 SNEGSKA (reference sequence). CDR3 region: CSATLAGGPPEQYF. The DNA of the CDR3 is TGCAGTGCAACCTTAGCGGGAGGGCCCCCCGAGCAGTACTTC.